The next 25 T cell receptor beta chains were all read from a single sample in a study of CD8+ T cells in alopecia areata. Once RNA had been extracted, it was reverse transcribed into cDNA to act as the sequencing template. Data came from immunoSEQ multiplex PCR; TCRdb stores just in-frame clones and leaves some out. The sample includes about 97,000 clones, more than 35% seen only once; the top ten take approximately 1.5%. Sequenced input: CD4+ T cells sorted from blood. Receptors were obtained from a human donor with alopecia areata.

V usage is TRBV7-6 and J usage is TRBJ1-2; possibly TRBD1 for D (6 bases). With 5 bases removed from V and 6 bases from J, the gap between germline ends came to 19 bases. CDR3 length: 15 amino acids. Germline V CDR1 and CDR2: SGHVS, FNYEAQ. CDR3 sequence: CASSPRLGGVNGYTF. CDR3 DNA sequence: TGTGCCAGCAGCCCCCGGTTAGGGGGGGTTAATGGCTACACCTTC.

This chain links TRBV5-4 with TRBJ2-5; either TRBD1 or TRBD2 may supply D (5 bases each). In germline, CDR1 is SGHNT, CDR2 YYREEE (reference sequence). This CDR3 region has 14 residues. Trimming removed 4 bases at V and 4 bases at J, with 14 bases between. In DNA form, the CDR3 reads TGTGCCAGCAGCCTGATGGGGGTGCGAGAGACCCAGTACTTC. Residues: CASSLMGVRETQYF.

The CDR3: CASSLDRDRVYF. The DNA of the CDR3 is TGTGCCAGCAGCTTAGACCGGGACAGGGTGTACTTC. The chain links TRBV7-2 to TRBJ2-5; TRBD1 matches 9 bases. The CDR3 has 12 residues. Germline loops: CDR1 SGHTA, CDR2 FQGNSA. With V trimmed by 1 base and J by 13 bases, 4 bases remained unmatched.

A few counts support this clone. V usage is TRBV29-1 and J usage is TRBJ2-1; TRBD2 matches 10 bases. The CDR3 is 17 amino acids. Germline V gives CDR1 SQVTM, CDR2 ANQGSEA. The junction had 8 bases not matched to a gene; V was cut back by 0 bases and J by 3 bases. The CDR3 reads CSVEEGRTSGYYNEQFF. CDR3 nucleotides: TGCAGCGTTGAAGAAGGGCGGACTAGCGGTTACTACAATGAGCAGTTCTTC.

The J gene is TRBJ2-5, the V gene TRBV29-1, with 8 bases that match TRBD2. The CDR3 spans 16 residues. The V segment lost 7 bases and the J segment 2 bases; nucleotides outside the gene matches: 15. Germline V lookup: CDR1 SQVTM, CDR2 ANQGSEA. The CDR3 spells CSAAHRGGGLQETQYF. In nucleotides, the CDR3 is TGCAGCGCAGCACATCGGGGGGGCGGGCTACAAGAGACCCAGTACTTC. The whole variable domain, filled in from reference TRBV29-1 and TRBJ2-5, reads SAVISQKPSRDICQRGTSLTIQCQVDSQVTMMFWYRQQPGQSLTLIATANQGSEATYESGFVIDKFPISRPNLTFSTLTVSNMSPEDSSIYLCSAAHRGGGLQETQYFGPGTRLLVL.

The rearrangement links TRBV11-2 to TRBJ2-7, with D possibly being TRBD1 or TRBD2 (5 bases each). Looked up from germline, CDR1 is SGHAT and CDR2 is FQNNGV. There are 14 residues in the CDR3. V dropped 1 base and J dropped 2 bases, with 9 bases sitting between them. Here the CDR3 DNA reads TGTGCCAGCAGCTTAGGGGGGAGTACCTACGAGCAGTACTTC. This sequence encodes CASSLGGSTYEQYF.

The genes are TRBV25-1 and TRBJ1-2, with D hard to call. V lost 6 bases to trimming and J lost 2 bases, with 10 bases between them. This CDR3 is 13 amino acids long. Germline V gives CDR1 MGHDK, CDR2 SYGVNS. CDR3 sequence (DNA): TGTGCCAGCAGAGGCCGGGCCAACTATGGCTACACCTTC. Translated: CASRGRANYGYTF.

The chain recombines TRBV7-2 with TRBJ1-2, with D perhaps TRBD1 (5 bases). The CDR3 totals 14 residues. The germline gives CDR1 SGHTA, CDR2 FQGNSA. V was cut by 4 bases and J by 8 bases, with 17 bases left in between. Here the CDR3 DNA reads TGTGCCAGCAGCTCTTACTCCGGGACGGAAGGCTACACCTTC. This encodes CASSSYSGTEGYTF. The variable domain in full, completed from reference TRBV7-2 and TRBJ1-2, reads GAGVSQSPSNKVTEKGKDVELRCDPISGHTALYWYRQSLGQGLEFLIYFQGNSAPDKSGLPSDRFSAERTGGSVSTLTIQRTQQEDSAVYLCASSSYSGTEGYTFGSGTRLTVV.

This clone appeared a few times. The DNA of the CDR3 is TGTGCCAGCAAAAGGGAGCCGAGGGGAAGCACAGATACGCAGTATTTT. Protein product: CASKREPRGSTDTQYF. This chain links TRBV2 with TRBJ2-3, with D perhaps assigned TRBD1 or TRBD2 (5 bases each). The CDR3 covers 16 residues. The ends were cut back, 7 bases at V and 0 bases at J, with 17 bases in the middle. Germline loops: CDR1 SNHLY, CDR2 FYNNEI.

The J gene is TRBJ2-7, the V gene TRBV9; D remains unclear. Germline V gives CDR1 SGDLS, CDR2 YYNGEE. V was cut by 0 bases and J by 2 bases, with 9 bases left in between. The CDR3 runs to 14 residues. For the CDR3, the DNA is TGTGCCAGCAGCGTAGCGGCCAGTACCTACGAGCAGTACTTC. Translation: CASSVAASTYEQYF.

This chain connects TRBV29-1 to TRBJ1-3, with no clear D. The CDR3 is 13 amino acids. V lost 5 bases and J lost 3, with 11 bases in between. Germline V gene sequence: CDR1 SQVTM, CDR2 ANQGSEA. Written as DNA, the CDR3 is TGCAGCGTTTCCCCTTCTGTTGGAAACACCATATATTTT. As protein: CSVSPSVGNTIYF.

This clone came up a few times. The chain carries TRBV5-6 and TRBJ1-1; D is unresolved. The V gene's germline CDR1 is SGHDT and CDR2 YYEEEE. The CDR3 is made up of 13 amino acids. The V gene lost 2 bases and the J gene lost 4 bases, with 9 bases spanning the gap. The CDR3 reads CASSFMESTEAFF. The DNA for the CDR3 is TGTGCCAGCAGCTTCATGGAGAGCACTGAAGCTTTCTTT.

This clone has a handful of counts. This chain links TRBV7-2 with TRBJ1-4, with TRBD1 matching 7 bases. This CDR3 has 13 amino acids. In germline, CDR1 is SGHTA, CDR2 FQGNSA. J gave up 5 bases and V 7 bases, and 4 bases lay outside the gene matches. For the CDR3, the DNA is TGTGCCAGCACCCCGGACAGGAATGAAAAACTGTTTTTT. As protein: CASTPDRNEKLFF.

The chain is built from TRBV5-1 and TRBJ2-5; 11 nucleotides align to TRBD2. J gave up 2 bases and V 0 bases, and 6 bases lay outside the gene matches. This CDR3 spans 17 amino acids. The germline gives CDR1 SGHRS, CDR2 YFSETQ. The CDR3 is CASSLVTSGGLQETQYF. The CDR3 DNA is TGCGCCAGCAGCTTGGTTACTAGCGGGGGACTGCAAGAGACCCAGTACTTC.

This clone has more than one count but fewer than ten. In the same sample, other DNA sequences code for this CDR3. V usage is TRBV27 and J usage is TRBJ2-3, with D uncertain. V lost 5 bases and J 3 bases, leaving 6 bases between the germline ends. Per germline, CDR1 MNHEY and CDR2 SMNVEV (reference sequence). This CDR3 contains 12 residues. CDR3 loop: CASSRSTDTQYF. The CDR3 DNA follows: TGTGCCAGCAGTCGATCAACAGATACGCAGTATTTT.

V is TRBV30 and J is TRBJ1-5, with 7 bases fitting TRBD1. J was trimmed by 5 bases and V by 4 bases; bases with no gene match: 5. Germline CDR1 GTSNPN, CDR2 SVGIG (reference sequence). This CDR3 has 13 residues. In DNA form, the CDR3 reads TGTGCCTGGACGGCAGGGGGGGATCAGCCCCAGCATTTT. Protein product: CAWTAGGDQPQHF. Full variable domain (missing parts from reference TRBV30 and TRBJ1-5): SQTIHQWPATLVQPVGSPLSLECTVEGTSNPNLYWYRQAAGRGLQLLFYSVGIGQISSEVPQNLSASRPQDRQFILSSKKLLLSDSGFYLCAWTAGGDQPQHFGDGTRLSIL.

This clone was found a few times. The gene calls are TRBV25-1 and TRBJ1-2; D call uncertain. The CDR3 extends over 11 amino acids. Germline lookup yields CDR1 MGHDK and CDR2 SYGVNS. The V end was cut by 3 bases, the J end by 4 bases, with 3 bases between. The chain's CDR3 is CASSDGYGYTF. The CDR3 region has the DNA TGTGCCAGCAGTGATGGCTATGGCTACACCTTC.

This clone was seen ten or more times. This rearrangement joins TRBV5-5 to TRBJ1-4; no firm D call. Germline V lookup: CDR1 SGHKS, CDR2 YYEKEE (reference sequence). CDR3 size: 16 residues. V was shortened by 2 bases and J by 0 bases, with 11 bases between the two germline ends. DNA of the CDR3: TGTGCCAGCAGCTTTAACAGTTTGGCAACTAATGAAAAACTGTTTTTT. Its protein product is CASSFNSLATNEKLFF.

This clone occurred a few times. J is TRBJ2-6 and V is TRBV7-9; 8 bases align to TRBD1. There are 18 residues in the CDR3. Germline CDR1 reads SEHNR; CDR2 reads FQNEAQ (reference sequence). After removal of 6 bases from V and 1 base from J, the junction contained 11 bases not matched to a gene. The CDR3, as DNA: TGTGCCAGCAGTTCTCCGGGACAGGTCCCATCTGGGGCCAACGTCCTGACTTTC. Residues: CASSSPGQVPSGANVLTF.

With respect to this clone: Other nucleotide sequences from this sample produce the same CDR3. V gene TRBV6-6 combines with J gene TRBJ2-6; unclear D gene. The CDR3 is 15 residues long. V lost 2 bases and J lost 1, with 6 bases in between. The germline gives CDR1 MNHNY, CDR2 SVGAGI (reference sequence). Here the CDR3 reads CASSYPGSGANVLTF. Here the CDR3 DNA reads TGTGCCAGCAGTTACCCCGGATCTGGGGCCAACGTCCTGACTTTC.

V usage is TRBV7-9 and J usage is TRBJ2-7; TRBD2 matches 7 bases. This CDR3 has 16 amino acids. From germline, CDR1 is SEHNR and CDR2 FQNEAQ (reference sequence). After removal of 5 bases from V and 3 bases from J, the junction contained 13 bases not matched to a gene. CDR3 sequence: CASSHGVAGVYYEQYF. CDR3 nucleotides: TGTGCCAGCAGCCATGGGGTCGCGGGAGTGTACTACGAGCAGTACTTC.

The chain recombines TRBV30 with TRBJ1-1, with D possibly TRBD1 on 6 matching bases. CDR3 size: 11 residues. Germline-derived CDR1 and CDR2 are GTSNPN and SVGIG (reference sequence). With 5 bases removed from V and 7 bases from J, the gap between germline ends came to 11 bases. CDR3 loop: CAWAQGGEAFF. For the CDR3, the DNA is TGTGCCTGGGCACAGGGAGGTGAAGCTTTCTTT.

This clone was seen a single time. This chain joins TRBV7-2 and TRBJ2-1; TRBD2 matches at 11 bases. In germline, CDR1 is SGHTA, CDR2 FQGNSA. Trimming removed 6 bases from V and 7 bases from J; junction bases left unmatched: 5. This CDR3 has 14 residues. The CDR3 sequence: CASSNSGGVNEQFF. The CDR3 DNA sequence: TGTGCCAGCAGTAATAGCGGGGGGGTAAATGAGCAGTTCTTC.

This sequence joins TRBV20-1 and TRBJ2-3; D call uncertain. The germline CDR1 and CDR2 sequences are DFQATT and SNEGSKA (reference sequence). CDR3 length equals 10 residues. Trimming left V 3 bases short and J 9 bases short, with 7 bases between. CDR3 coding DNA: TGCAGTGCTAGCGGTCCGACGCAGTATTTT. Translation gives CSASGPTQYF.

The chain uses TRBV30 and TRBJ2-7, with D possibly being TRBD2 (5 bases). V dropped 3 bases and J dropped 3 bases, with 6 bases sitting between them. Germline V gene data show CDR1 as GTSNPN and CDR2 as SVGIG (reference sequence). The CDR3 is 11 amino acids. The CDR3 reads CAWSGDYEQYF. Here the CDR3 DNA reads TGTGCCTGGAGCGGGGACTACGAGCAGTACTTC.